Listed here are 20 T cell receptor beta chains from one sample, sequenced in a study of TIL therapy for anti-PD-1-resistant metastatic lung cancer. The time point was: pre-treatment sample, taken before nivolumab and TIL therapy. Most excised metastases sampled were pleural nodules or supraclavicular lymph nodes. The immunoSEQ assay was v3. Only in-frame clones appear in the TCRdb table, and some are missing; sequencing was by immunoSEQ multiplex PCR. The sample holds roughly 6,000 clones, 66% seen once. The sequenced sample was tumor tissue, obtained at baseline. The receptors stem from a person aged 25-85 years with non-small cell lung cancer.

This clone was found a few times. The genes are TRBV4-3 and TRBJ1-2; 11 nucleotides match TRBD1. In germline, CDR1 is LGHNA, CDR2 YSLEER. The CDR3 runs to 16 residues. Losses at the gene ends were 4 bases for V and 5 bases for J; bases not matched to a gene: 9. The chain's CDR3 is CASSPRGTGGQYGYTF. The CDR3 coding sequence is TGCGCCAGCAGCCCCCGCGGGACAGGGGGACAATATGGCTACACCTTC.

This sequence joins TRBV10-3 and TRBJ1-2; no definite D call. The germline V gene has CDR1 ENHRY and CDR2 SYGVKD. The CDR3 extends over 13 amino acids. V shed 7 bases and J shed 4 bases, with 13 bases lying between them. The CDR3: CAITAGRIYGYTF. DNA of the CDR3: TGTGCCATCACTGCCGGACGGATCTATGGCTACACCTTC.

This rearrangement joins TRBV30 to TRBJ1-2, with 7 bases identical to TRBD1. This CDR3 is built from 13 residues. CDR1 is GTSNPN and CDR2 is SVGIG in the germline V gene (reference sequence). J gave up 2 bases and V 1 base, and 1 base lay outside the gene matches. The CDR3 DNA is TGTGCCTGGAGTGCGACAGGGAACTATGGCTACACCTTC. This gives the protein CAWSATGNYGYTF.

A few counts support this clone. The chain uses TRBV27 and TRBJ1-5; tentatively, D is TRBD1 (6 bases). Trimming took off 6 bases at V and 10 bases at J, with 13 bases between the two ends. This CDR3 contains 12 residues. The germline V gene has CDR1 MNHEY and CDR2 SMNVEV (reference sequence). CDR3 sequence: CASSRGEGPQHF. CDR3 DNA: TGTGCCAGCAGCAGGGGAGAGGGCCCCCAGCATTTT.

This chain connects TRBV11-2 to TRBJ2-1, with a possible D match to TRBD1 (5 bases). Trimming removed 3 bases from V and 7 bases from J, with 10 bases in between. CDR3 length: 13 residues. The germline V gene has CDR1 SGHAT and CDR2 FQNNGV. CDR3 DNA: TGTGCCAGCAGCTTTACAGGTGGTAATGAGCAGTTCTTC. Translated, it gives CASSFTGGNEQFF.

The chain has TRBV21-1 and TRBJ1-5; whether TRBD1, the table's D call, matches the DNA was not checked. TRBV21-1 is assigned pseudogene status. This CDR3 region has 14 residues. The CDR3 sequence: CASKQGWGNQPQHF. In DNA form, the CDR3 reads TGTGCCAGCAAACAGGGGTGGGGGAATCAGCCCCAGCATTTT.

CDR3 nucleotides: TGTGCCCTCCCCCGCGAGCAGTACTTC. Protein product: CALPREQYF. The J gene is TRBJ2-7, the V gene TRBV4-2; the D is unclear. V shed 11 bases and J shed 6 bases, with 8 bases lying between them. CDR1 is LGHNA and CDR2 is YNFKEQ in the germline V gene. The CDR3 has 9 amino acids.

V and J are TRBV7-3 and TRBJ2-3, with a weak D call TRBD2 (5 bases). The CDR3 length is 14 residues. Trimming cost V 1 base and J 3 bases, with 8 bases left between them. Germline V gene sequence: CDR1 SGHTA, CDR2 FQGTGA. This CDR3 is CASSLRLATDTQYF. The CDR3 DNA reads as TGTGCCAGCAGCTTAAGGCTAGCAACAGATACGCAGTATTTT.

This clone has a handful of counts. The CDR3 spells CASRDRGTGPDTQYF. CDR3 coding DNA: TGTGCCAGCAGGGACAGGGGGACTGGGCCGGATACGCAGTATTTT. The V and J genes are TRBV6-5 and TRBJ2-3, with 10 bases fitting TRBD1. In germline, CDR1 is MNHEY, CDR2 SVGAGI. J gave up 6 bases and V 6 bases, and 9 bases lay outside the gene matches. The CDR3 spans 15 residues.

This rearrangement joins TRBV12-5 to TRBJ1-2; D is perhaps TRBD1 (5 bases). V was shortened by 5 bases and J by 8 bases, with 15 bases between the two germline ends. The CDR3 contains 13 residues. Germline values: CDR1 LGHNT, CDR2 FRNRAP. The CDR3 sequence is CASGQEAGAGYTF. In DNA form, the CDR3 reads TGTGCTAGTGGTCAAGAAGCCGGGGCAGGCTACACCTTC.

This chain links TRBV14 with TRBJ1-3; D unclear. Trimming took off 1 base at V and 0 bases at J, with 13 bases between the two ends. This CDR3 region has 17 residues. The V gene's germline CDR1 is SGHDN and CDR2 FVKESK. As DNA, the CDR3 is TGTGCCAGCAGCCAAGCATTTACGCTGAACTCTGGAAACACCATATATTTT. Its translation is CASSQAFTLNSGNTIYF. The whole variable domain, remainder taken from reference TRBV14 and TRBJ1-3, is EAGVTQFPSHSVIEKGQTVTLRCDPISGHDNLYWYRRVMGKEIKFLLHFVKESKQDESGMPNNRFLAERTGGTYSTLKVQPAELEDSGVYFCASSQAFTLNSGNTIYFGEGSWLTVV.

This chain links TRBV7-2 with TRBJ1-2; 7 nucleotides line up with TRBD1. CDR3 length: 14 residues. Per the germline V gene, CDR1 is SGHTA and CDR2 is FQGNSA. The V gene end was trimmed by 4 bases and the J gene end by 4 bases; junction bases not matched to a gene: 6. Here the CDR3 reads CASSSNRGGYGYTF. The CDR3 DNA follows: TGTGCCAGCAGCTCAAACAGGGGCGGCTATGGCTACACCTTC.

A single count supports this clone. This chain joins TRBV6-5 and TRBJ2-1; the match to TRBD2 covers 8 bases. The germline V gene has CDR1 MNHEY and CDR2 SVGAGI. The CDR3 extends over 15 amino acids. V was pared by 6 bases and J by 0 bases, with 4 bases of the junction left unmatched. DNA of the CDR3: TGTGCCAGCAGAGGTACTAGCGGCTCCTACAATGAGCAGTTCTTC. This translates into CASRGTSGSYNEQFF.

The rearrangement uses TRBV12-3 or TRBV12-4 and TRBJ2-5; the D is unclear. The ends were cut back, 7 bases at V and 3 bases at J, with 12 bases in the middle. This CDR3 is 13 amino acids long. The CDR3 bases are TGTGCCAGCACCCGGCAGTCAAAAGAGACCCAGTACTTC. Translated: CASTRQSKETQYF.

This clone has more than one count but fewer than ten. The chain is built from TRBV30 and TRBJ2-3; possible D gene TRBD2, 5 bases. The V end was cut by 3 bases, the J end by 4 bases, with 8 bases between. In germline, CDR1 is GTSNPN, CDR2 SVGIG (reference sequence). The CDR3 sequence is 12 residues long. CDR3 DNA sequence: TGTGCCTGGAGCTCGGGGTCAGATACGCAGTATTTT. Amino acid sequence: CAWSSGSDTQYF.

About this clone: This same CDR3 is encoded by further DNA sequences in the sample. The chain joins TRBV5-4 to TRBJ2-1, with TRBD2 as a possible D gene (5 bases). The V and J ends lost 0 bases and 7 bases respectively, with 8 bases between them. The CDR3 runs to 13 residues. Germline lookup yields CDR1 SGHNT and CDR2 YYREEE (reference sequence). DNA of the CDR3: TGTGCCAGCAGCTTGGCTCGGGGAAATGAGCAGTTCTTC. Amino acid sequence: CASSLARGNEQFF.

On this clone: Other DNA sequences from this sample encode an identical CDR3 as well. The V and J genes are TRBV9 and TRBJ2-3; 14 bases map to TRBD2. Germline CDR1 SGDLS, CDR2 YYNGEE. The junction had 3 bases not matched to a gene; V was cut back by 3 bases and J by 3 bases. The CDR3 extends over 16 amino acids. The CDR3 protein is CASSATSGGGTDTQYF. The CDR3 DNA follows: TGTGCCAGCAGCGCGACTAGCGGGGGGGGGACAGATACGCAGTATTTT.

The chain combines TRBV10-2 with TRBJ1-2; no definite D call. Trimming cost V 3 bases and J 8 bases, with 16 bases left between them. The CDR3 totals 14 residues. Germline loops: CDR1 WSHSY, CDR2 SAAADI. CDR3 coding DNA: TGCGCCAGCAGTGACTCGACTGGCCCGGGGGGCTACACCTTC. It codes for CASSDSTGPGGYTF.

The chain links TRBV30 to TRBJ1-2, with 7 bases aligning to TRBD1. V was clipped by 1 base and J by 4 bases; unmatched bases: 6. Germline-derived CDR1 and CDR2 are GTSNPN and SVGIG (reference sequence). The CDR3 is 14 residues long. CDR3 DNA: TGTGCCTGGAGTGGAGGGGGCCCAACCTATGGCTACACCTTC. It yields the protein CAWSGGGPTYGYTF.

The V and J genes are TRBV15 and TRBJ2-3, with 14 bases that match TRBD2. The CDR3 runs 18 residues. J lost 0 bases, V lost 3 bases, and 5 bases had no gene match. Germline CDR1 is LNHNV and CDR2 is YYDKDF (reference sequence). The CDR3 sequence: CATSSGLAGGLSTDTQYF. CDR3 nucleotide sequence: TGTGCCACCAGCAGTGGACTAGCGGGGGGCCTGAGCACAGATACGCAGTATTTT. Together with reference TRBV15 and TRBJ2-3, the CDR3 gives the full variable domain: DAMVIQNPRYQVTQFGKPVTLSCSQTLNHNVMYWYQQKSSQAPKLLFHYYDKDFNNEADTPDNFQSRRPNTSFCFLDIRSPGLGDTAMYLCATSSGLAGGLSTDTQYFGPGTRLTVL.